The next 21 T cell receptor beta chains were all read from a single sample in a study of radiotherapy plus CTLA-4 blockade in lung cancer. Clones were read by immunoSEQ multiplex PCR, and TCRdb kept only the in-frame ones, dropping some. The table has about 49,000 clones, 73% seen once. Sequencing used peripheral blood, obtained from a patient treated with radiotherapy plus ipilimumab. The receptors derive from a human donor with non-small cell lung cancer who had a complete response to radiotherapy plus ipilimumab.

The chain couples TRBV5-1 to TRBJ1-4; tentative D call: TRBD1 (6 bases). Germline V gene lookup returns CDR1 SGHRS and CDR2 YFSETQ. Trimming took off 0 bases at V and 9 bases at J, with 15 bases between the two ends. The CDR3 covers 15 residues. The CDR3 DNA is TGCGCCAGCAGCTTGGGCGGCTCGGACAGTCAAAAACTGTTTTTT. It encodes CASSLGGSDSQKLFF. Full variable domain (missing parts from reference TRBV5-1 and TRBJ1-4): KAGVTQTPRYLIKTRGQQVTLSCSPISGHRSVSWYQQTPGQGLQFLFEYFSETQRNKGNFPGRFSGRQFSNSRSEMNVSTLELGDSALYLCASSLGGSDSQKLFFGSGTQLSVL.

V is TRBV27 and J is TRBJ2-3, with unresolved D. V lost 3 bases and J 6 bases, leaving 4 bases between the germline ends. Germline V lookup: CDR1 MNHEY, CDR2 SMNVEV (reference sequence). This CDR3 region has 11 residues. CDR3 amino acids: CASSLRDTQYF. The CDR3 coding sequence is TGTGCCAGCAGTTTGAGGGATACGCAGTATTTT.

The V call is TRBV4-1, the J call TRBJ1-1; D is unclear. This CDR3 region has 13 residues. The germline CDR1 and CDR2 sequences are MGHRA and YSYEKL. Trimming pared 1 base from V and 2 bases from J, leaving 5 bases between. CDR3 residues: CASSQVTNTEAFF. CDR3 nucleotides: TGCGCCAGCAGCCAAGTTACAAACACTGAAGCTTTCTTT.

The DNA of the CDR3 is TGCGCCAGCAGCTTGGGAACCGGGACTGTGAACACTGAAGCTTTCTTT. This codes for CASSLGTGTVNTEAFF. The chain recombines TRBV5-1 with TRBJ1-1, with D maybe TRBD1 (5 bases). Germline CDR1 is SGHRS and CDR2 is YFSETQ. V was shortened by 0 bases and J by 0 bases, with 12 bases between the two germline ends. The CDR3 sequence is 16 residues long.

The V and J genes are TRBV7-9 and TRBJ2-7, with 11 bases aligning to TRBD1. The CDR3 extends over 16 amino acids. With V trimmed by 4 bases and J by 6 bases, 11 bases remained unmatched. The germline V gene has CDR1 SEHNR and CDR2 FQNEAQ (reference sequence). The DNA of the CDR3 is TGTGCCAGCAGCTCTCAACTCCGGGACAGGGGGGGCGAGCAGTACTTC. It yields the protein CASSSQLRDRGGEQYF.

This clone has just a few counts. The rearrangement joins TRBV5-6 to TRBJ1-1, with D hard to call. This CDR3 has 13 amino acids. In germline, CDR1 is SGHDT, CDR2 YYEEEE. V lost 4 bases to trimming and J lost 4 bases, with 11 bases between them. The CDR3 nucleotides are TGTGCCAGCAGCGTCCACCGCGGCACTGAAGCTTTCTTT. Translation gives CASSVHRGTEAFF.

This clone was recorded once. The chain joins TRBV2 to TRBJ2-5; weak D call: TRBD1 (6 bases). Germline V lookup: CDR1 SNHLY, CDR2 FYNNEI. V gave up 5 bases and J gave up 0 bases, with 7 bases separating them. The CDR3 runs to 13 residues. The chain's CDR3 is CASSRDNQETQYF. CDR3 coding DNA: TGTGCCAGCAGTAGGGACAACCAAGAGACCCAGTACTTC.

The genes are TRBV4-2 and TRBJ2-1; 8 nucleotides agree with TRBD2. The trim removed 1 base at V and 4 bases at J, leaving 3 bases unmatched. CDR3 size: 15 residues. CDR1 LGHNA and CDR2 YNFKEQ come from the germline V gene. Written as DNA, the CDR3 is TGTGCCAGCAGCCAAGCGGGGGGGAGGTACAATGAGCAGTTCTTC. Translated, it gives CASSQAGGRYNEQFF.

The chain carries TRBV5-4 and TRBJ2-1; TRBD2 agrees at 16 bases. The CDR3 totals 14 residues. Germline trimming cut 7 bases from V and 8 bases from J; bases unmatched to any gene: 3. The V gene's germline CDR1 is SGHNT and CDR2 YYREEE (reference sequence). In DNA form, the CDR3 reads TGTGCCAGCGGGGGACTAGCGGGGGGGCATGAGCAGTTCTTC. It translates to CASGGLAGGHEQFF.

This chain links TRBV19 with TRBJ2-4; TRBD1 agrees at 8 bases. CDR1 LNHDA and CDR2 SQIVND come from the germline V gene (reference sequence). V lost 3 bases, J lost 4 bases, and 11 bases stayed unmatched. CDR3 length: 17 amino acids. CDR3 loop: CASSMTGELVEKNIQYF. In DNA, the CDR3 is TGTGCCAGTAGTATGACAGGGGAACTTGTAGAGAAAAACATTCAGTACTTC. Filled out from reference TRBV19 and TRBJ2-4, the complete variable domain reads DGGITQSPKYLFRKEGQNVTLSCEQNLNHDAMYWYRQDPGQGLRLIYYSQIVNDFQKGDIAEGYSVSREKKESFPLTVTSAQKNPTAFYLCASSMTGELVEKNIQYFGAGTRLSVL.

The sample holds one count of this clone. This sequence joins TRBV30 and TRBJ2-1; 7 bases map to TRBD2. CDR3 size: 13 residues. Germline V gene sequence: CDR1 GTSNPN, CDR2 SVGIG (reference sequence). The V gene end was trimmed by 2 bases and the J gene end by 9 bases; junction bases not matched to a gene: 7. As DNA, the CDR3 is TGTGCCTGGAGTTACGGACTAGAAGCTGAGCAGTTCTTC. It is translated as CAWSYGLEAEQFF.

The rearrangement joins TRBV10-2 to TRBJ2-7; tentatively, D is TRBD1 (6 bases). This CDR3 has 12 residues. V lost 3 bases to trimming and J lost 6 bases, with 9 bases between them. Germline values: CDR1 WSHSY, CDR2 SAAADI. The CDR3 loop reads CASSEQGGEQYF. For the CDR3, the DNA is TGCGCCAGCAGTGAACAGGGTGGCGAGCAGTACTTC.

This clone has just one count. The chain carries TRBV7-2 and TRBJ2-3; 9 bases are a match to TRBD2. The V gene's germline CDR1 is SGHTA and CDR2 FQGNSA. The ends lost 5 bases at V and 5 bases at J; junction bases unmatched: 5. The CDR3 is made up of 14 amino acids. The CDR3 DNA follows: TGTGCCAGCAGCGCGCAGCGGGGGGTAGATACGCAGTATTTT. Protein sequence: CASSAQRGVDTQYF. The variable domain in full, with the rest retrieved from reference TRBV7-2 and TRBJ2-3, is GAGVSQSPSNKVTEKGKDVELRCDPISGHTALYWYRQSLGQGLEFLIYFQGNSAPDKSGLPSDRFSAERTGGSVSTLTIQRTQQEDSAVYLCASSAQRGVDTQYFGPGTRLTVL.

Written as DNA, the CDR3 is TGCGCCAGCAGCTTCCTAGGCGGGCGGGTCACCGGGGAGCTGTTTTTT. This encodes CASSFLGGRVTGELFF. This chain joins TRBV5-1 and TRBJ2-2, with D tentatively TRBD2 (5 bases). The germline gives CDR1 SGHRS, CDR2 YFSETQ. Deletions cut 2 bases from V and 4 bases from J, with 15 bases between. CDR3 size: 16 residues.

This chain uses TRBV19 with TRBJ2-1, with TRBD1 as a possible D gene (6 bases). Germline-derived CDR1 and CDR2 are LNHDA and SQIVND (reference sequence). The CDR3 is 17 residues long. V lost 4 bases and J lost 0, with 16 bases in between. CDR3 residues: CASSRQVPTSSYNEQFF. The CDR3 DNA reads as TGTGCCAGTAGTAGACAGGTACCCACGAGCTCCTACAATGAGCAGTTCTTC.

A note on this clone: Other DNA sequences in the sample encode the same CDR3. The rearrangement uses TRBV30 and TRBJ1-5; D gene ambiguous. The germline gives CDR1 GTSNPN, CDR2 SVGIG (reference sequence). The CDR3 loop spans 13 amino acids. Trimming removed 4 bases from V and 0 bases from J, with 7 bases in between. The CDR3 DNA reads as TGTGCCTGGAATCGAGGTAGCAATCAGCCCCAGCATTTT. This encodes CAWNRGSNQPQHF. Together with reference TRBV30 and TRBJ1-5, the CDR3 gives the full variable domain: SQTIHQWPATLVQPVGSPLSLECTVEGTSNPNLYWYRQAAGRGLQLLFYSVGIGQISSEVPQNLSASRPQDRQFILSSKKLLLSDSGFYLCAWNRGSNQPQHFGDGTRLSIL.

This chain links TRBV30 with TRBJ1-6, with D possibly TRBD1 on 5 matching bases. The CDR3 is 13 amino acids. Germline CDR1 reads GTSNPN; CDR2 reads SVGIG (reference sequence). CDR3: CGGGGSYNSPLHF. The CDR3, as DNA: TGTGGCGGGGGGGGGTCCTATAATTCACCCCTCCACTTT.

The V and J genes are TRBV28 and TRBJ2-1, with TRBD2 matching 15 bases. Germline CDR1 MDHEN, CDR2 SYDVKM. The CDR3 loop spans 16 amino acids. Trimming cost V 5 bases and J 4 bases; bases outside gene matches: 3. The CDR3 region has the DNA TGTGCCAGCAGTAAAGGACTAGCGGGAGGGTACAATGAGCAGTTCTTC. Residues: CASSKGLAGGYNEQFF.

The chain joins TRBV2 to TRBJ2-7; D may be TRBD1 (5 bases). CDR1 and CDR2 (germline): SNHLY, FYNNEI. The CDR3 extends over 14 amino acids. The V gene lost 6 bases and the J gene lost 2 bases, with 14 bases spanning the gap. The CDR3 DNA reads TGTGCCAGCAGCGTTCTGGGGCAGGCCTACGAGCAGTACTTC. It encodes CASSVLGQAYEQYF.

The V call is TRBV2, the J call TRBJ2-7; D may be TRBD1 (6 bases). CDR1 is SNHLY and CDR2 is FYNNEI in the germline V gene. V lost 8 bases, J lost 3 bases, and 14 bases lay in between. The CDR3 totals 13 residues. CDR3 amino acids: CASVGHQLYEQYF. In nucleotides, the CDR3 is TGTGCCAGCGTGGGACACCAACTCTACGAGCAGTACTTC. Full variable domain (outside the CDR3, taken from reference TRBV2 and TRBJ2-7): EPEVTQTPSHQVTQMGQEVILRCVPISNHLYFYWYRQILGQKVEFLVSFYNNEISEKSEIFDDQFSVERPDGSNFTLKIRSTKLEDSAMYFCASVGHQLYEQYFGPGTRLTVT.

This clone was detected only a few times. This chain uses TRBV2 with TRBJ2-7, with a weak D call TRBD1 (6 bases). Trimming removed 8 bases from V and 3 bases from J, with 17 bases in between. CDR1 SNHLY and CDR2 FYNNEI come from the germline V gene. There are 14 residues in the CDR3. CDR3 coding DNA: TGTGCCAGCGCGCCCCTGGGACACCTCTACGAGCAGTACTTC. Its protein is CASAPLGHLYEQYF.